The clone carrying this T cell receptor (beta chain) was observed a few times. What it binds is not known. The sample belongs to a study of cytomegalovirus exposure and HLA in healthy donors. Broader study findings: A missense variant in DCLRE1C was later tied to TCR beta V- and J-gene trimming. The authors judged a highly shared variant cluster likely a sequencing artifact.

Donors showed nominal health when sampled, although they likely had unrecorded immune exposures. Trimming took off 2 bases at V and 5 bases at J, with 12 bases between the two ends. The CDR3 contains 13 residues. Germline CDR1 and CDR2: SQVTM and ANQGSEA. The PCR was carried out with 60 Vbeta primers and 13 Jbeta primers. Profiled with immunoSEQ multiplex PCR; TCRdb holds only in-frame clones, not every one. Here the sample spans under 100,000 clones, 78% being singletons. This sequence joins TRBV29-1 and TRBJ2-5; tentative D call: TRBD2 (5 bases). The sequence derives from a man aged 18 to 29 in good health and CMV-seropositive. The material sequenced was PBMCs. The CDR3 DNA reads as TGCAGCGTTGAACCCACTAGAAGGGAGACCCAGTACTTC. It yields the protein CSVEPTRRETQYF.